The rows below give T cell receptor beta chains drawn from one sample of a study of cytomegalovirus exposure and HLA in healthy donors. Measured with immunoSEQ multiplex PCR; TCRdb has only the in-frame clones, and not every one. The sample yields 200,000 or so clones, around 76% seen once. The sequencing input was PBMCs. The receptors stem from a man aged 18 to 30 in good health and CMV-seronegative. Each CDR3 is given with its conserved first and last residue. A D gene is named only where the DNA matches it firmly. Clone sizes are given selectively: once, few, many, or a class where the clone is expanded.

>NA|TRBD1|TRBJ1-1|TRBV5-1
TGCGCCAGCAGCGCGGGACAGGGAGGGAACACTGAAGCTTTCTTT
CASSAGQGGNTEAFF
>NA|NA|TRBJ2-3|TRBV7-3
TGTGCCAGCAGCAAAGGACACGCCACAGATACGCAGTATTTT
CASSKGHATDTQYF
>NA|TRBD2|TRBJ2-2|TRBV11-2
TGTGCCAGCAGCTTAGATTTCGGACTAGCGGGAGGAACCGGGGAGCTGTTTTTT
CASSLDFGLAGGTGELFF
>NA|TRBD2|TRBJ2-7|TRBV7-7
TGTGCTAGCAGCTTAGGTCCCGGGACTAGCGGGAGGGCGACCTACGAGCAGTACTTC
CASSLGPGTSGRATYEQYF
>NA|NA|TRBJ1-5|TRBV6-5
TGTGCCAGCAGTTACCGGGACACCTCTAGCAATCAGCCCCAGCATTTT
CASSYRDTSSNQPQHF
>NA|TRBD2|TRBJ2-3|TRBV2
TGTGCCAGCACAGCGGGAGAATTCCTACATACGCAGTATTTT
CASTAGEFLHTQYF
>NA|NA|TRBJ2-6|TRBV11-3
TGTGCCAGCAGCTTAGGACGGGGGTTTCCTGGGGCCAACGTCCTGACTTTC
CASSLGRGFPGANVLTF
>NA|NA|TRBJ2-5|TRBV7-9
TGTGCCAGCAGCCCAGAGGAGGAGACCCAGTACTTC
CASSPEEETQYF
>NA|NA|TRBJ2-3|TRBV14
TGTGCCAGCAGCCAAGTTGCTGCAGGGTGGGATACGCAGTATTTT
CASSQVAAGWDTQYF
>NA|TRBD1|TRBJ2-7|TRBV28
TGTGCCAGCAGTGAGATGGGGACAGGTTTGGTGGAGCAGTACTTC
CASSEMGTGLVEQYF
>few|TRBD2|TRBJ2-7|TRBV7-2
TGTGCCAGCAGCCCTACACTAGCGGGAGGCTACGAGCAGTACTTC
CASSPTLAGGYEQYF
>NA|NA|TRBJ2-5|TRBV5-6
TGTGCCAGCAACCGTCGGGTTCAAGAGACCCAGTACTTC
CASNRRVQETQYF
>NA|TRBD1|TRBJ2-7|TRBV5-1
TGCGCCAGCAGCTGGGATACAGGGGATTTGACCTACGAGCAGTACTTC
CASSWDTGDLTYEQYF
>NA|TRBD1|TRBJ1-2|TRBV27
TGTGCCAGCAGTTGGGACAGCATCTATGGCTACACCTTC
CASSWDSIYGYTF
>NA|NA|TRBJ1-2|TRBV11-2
TGTGCCAGCAGCTTAGGACAACAGGGTCGGGGCTACACCTTC
CASSLGQQGRGYTF
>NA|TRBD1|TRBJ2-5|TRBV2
TGTGCCAGCAGTTCGGGGGGACAGGGGGCGCGAACCCAGTACTTC
CASSSGGQGARTQYF
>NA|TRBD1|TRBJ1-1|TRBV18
TGTGCCAGCTCACCCCGACAGGGTTTCATTGAAGCTTTCTTT
CASSPRQGFIEAFF
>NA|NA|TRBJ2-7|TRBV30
TGTGCCTGGAGTAACCAGGGCCGAACCTACGAGCAGTACTTC
CAWSNQGRTYEQYF
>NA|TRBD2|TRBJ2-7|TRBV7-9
TGTGCCAGCAGCCCGGGTAGCGGGAGGACCTACGAGCAGTACTTC
CASSPGSGRTYEQYF
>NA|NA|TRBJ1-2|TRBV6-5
TGTGCCAGCAGTTCCTCCCCAGGGTACGGCTACACCTTC
CASSSSPGYGYTF
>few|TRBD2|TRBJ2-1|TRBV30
TGTGCCTGGAGTGTATTTGGTAGCGGGAGGGAGAATGAGCAGTTCTTC
CAWSVFGSGRENEQFF
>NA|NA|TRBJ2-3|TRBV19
TGTGCCAGTAGAACTGGACAGTCTAGCACAGATACGCAGTATTTT
CASRTGQSSTDTQYF
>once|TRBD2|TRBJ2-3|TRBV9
TGTGCCAGCAGCCTACGGGGGGTAAACACAGATACGCAGTATTTT
CASSLRGVNTDTQYF
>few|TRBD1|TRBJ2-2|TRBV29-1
TGCAGCACCCGGACAGGAACTAACACCGGGGAGCTGTTTTTT
CSTRTGTNTGELFF
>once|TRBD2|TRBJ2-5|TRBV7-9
TGTGCCAGCAGCTCCCGACTAGCGGGGATCCAAGAGACCCAGTACTTC
CASSSRLAGIQETQYF
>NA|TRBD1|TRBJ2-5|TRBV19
TGTGCCAGTAGTAACCGGGACAGCCAAGAGACCCAGTACTTC
CASSNRDSQETQYF
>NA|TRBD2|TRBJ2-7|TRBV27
TGTGCCAGCAGTTTACGGCTAGCGGGGACCGAGCAGTACTTC
CASSLRLAGTEQYF
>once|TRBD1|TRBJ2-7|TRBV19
TGTGCCAGTAGTATAGCCGAGACAGGGGGCTACGAGCAGTACTTC
CASSIAETGGYEQYF
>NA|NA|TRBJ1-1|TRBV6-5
TGTGCCAGCACCGACGGCGGGACCACTGAAGCTTTCTTT
CASTDGGTTEAFF
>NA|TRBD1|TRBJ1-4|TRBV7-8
TGTGCCAGCAGCTCGGGCAGGGGGCGAACTAATGAAAAACTGTTTTTT
CASSSGRGRTNEKLFF
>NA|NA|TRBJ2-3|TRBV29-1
TGCAGCGTTCCCCCATTGGTTAGTAGCACAGATACGCAGTATTTT
CSVPPLVSSTDTQYF
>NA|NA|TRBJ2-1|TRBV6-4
TGTGCCAGCTCGTCAGGGTTATACAATGAGCAGTTCTTC
CASSSGLYNEQFF
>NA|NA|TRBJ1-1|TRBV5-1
TGCGCCAGCAGCGGAGAGGACACTGAAGCTTTCTTT
CASSGEDTEAFF
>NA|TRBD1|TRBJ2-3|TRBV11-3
TGTGCCAGCAGCTCCCGCGACAGGGGACGCACAGATACGCAGTATTTT
CASSSRDRGRTDTQYF
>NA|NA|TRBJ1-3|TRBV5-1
TGCGCCAGCAGCTTTTCGGGAGGGGTTGGAAACACCATATATTTT
CASSFSGGVGNTIYF
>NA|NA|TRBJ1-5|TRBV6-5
TGTGCCAGCAGTTATCAGGCGACCAGCAATCAGCCCCAGCATTTT
CASSYQATSNQPQHF
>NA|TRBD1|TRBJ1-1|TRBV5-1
TGCGCCAGCAGAGGACAGGGGTCTATGAACACTGAAGCTTTCTTT
CASRGQGSMNTEAFF
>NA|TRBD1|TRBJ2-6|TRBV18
TGTGCCAGCTCACCACGACAGGGTATCGCTGGGGCCAACGTCCTGACTTTC
CASSPRQGIAGANVLTF
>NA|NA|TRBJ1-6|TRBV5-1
TGCGCCACCCACAGTAGTCCCCTCCTTCAGTCACCCCTCCACTTT
CATHSSPLLQSPLHF